Shown below are 9 T cell receptor beta chains from a single sample sequenced in a study of breast tumors, draining lymph nodes, adjacent tissues. Breast cancer patients provided tissue from their axillary draining lymph nodes. TCRdb recomputed calls from the multiplex PCR reads with MiXCR, one row per CDR3 protein. The sample contains about 150,000 distinct CDR3 sequences, approximately 32% of which appear only once. The sequencing sample was made of axillary lymph node tissue. Receptors were obtained from a female donor with breast cancer. Some clones in this sample may be carry-over from other donors' samples.

About this clonotype: One junction end does not reproduce the germline sequence, and a read error may be involved. The chain is built from TRBV24-1 and TRBJ2-1; D is unclear. This CDR3 has 12 residues. Per the germline V gene, CDR1 is KGHDR and CDR2 is SFDVKD. The CDR3 protein is CAASDCTSEQFF. For the CDR3, the DNA is TGTGCCGCCAGTGACTGCACATCTGAGCAGTTCTTC.

Here the CDR3 reads CASSELSGQGDTEAFF. DNA for the CDR3: TGTGCCAGCAGTGAACTATCTGGACAGGGGGACACTGAAGCTTTCTTT. The chain employs TRBV25-1 and TRBJ1-1; 10 positions match TRBD1. This CDR3 has 16 residues. Unmatched junction bases numbered 6, after V lost 2 bases and J lost 3 bases. Germline V gene lookup returns CDR1 MGHDK and CDR2 SYGVNS.

There are many counts of this clonotype. This chain joins TRBV12-5 and TRBJ2-5, with 10 bases aligning to TRBD1. V trimming: 1 base; J trimming: 6 bases; junction bases outside the gene matches: 11. CDR1 is LGHNT, CDR2 FRNRAP, per germline. The CDR3 runs 17 residues. The CDR3 spells CASGLDPGTGELKTQYF. CDR3 DNA: TGTGCTAGTGGTTTGGACCCTGGGACAGGGGAATTAAAGACCCAGTACTTC.

This clonotype was seen at least ten times. The chain links TRBV20-1 to TRBJ1-5; possibly TRBD1 for D (5 bases). With 6 bases removed from V and 3 bases from J, the gap between germline ends came to 12 bases. This CDR3 spans 13 amino acids. Germline V gene data show CDR1 as DFQATT and CDR2 as SNEGSKA (reference sequence). The CDR3: CSAPRDPNQPQHF. CDR3 DNA: TGCAGTGCACCCCGGGACCCCAATCAGCCCCAGCATTTT.

This clonotype was detected many times. The chain joins TRBV12-3 or TRBV12-4 to TRBJ2-5; no reliable D call. Trimming cost V 2 bases and J 2 bases, with 12 bases left between them. The CDR3 extends over 15 amino acids. The CDR3 DNA reads TGTGCCAGCAGTTTATCTTCACCCGTTCAAGAGACCCAGTACTTC. Translation gives CASSLSSPVQETQYF.

In its sample, this clonotype was seen a few times. V is TRBV27 and J is TRBJ2-2; no clear D gene. Germline CDR1 is MNHEY and CDR2 is SMNVEV (reference sequence). This CDR3 is 16 amino acids long. Between the trimmed V and J ends, which lost 6 bases and 4 bases, there was a span of 18 bases. The CDR3 reads CASRFDLSPGTGELFF. The CDR3 region has the DNA TGTGCCAGCAGATTCGACTTAAGCCCGGGCACCGGGGAGCTGTTTTTT.

On this clonotype itself: A read error is likely, as this CDR3 ends without the conserved phenylalanine or tryptophan. The V gene is TRBV20-1, the J gene TRBJ1-1, with D possibly being TRBD1 (6 bases). The V end lost 0 bases, the J end lost 0 bases, and 14 bases lay between the germline ends. This CDR3 is 16 amino acids long. Germline values: CDR1 DFQATT, CDR2 SNEGSKA (reference sequence). The CDR3 DNA is TGCAGTGCTAGAGATTCACAGGGAAATCTGAACACTGAAGCTTTCGTT. Amino acids: CSARDSQGNLNTEAFV.

Ten or more counts support this clonotype. CDR3 DNA: TGTGCCACCAGCCACGGCGGGGGGGGTGGGCTAACAGATACGCAGTATTTT. Protein: CATSHGGGGGLTDTQYF. V is TRBV15 and J is TRBJ2-3; the match to TRBD2 covers 9 bases. This CDR3 is built from 17 residues. CDR1 is LNHNV, CDR2 YYDKDF, per germline (reference sequence). V lost 5 bases to trimming and J lost 3 bases; unmatched junction nucleotides: 12.

This clonotype was seen many times. V usage is TRBV27 and J usage is TRBJ1-2; tentative D call: TRBD1 (6 bases). Per germline, CDR1 MNHEY and CDR2 SMNVEV (reference sequence). Trimming shortened V by 3 bases and J by 7 bases, and 9 bases separated the two germline ends. This CDR3 spans 12 amino acids. CDR3 bases: TGTGCCAGCAGTTTCAGGGGAGGTGGCTACACCTTC. This sequence encodes CASSFRGGGYTF.